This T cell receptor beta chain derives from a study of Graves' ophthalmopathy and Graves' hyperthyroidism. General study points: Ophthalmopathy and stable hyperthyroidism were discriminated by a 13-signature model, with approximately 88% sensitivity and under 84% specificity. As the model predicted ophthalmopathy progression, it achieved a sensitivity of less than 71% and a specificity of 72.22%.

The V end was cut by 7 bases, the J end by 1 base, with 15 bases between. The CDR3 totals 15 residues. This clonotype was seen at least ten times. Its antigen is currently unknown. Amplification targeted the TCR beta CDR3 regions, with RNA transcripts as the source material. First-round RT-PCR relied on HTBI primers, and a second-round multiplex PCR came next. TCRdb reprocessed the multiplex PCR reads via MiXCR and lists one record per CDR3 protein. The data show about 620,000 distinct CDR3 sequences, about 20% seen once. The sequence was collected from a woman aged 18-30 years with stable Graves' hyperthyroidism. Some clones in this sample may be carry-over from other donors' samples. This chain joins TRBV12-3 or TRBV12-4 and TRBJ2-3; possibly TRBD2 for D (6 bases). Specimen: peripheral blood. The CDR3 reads CASTRGGSRTDTQYF. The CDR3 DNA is TGTGCCAGCACCCGGGGAGGATCACGCACAGATACGCAGTATTTT.